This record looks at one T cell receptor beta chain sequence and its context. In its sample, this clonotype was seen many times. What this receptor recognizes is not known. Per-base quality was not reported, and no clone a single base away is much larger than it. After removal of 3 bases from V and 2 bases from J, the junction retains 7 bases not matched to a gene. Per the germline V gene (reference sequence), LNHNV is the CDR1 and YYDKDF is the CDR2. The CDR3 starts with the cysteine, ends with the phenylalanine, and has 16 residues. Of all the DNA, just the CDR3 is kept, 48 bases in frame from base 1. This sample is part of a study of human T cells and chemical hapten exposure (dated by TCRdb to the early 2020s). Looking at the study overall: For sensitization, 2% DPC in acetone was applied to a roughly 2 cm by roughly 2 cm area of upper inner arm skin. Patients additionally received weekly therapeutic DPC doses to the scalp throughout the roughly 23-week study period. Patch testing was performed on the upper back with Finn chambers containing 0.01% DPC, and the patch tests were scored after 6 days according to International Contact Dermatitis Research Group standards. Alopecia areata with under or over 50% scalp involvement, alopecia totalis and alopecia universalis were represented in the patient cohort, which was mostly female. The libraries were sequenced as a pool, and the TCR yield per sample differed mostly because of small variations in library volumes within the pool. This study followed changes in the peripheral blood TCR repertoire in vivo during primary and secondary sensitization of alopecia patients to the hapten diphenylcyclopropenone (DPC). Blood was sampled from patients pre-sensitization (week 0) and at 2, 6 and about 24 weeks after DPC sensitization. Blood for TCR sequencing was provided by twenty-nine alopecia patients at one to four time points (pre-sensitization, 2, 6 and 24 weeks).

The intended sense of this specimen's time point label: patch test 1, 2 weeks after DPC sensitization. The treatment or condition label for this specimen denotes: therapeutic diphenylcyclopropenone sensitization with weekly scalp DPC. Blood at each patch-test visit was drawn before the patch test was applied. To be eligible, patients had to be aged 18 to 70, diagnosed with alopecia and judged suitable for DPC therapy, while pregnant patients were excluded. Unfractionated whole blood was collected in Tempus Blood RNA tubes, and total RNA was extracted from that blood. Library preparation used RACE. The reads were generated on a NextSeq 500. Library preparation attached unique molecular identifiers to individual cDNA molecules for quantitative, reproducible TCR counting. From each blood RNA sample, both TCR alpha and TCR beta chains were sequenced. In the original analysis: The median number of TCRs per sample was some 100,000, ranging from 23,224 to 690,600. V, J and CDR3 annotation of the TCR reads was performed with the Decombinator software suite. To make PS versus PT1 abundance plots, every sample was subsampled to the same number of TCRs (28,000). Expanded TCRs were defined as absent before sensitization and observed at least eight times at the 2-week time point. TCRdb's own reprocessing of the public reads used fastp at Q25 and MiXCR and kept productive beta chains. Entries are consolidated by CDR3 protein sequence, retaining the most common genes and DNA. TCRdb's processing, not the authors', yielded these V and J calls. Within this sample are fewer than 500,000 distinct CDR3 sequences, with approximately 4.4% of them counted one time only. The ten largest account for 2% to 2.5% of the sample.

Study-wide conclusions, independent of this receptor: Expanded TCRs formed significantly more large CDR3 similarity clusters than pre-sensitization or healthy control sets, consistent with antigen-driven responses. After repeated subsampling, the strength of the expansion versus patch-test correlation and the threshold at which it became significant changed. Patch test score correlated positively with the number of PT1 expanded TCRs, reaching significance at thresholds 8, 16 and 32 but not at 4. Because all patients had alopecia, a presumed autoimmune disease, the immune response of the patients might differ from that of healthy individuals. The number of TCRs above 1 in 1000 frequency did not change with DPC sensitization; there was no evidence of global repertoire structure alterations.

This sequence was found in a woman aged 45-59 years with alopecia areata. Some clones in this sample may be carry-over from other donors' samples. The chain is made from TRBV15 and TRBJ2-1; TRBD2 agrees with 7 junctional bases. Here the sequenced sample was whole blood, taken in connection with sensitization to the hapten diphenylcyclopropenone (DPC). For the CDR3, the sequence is CATSSEAGTPYNEQFF. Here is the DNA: TGTGCCACCAGCAGTGAAGCGGGGACCCCCTACAATGAGCAGTTCTTC. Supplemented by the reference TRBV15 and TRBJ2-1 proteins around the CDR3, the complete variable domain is DAMVIQNPRYQVTQFGKPVTLSCSQTLNHNVMYWYQQKSSQAPKLLFHYYDKDFNNEADTPDNFQSRRPNTSFCFLDIRSPGLGDTAMYLCATSSEAGTPYNEQFFGPGTRLTVL.